These 10 T cell receptor beta chains were sequenced from one sample in a study of OX40 agonist ivuxolimab in advanced cancers. Assay: immunoSEQ multiplex PCR; the TCRdb copy retains only in-frame clones and omits some. The sample lists about 93,000 clones, 90% to 95% occurring once. Sample: CD4+ or CD8+ T cells sorted from blood, taken in a trial of the OX40 agonist ivuxolimab. These receptors all stem from an adult with an advanced solid tumor such as melanoma, head and neck, liver or kidney cancer.

The V and J genes are TRBV6-5 and TRBJ1-2, with D uncertain. Germline CDR1 is MNHEY and CDR2 is SVGAGI. Trimming cost V 0 bases and J 1 base, with 12 bases left between them. This CDR3 is built from 16 residues. CDR3 residues: CASSYSSPEYNYGYTF. DNA of the CDR3: TGTGCCAGCAGTTACTCGAGCCCCGAATATAACTATGGCTACACCTTC.

The chain has TRBV5-6 and TRBJ2-1, with a tentative D call TRBD2 (7 bases). This CDR3 has 18 amino acids. Germline-derived CDR1 and CDR2 are SGHDT and YYEEEE. V shed 4 bases and J shed 3 bases, with 23 bases lying between them. The CDR3 sequence: CASSLMMKGGGYYNEQFF. The DNA for the CDR3 is TGTGCCAGCAGCCTAATGATGAAGGGAGGGGGGTACTACAATGAGCAGTTCTTC. The full variable domain, completed using reference TRBV5-6 and TRBJ2-1, is DAGVTQSPTHLIKTRGQQVTLRCSPKSGHDTVSWYQQALGQGPQFIFQYYEEEERQRGNFPDRFSGHQFPNYSSELNVNALLLGDSALYLCASSLMMKGGGYYNEQFFGPGTRLTVL.

CDR3 coding DNA: TGCAGCGTTGAAGGGGATCCCCTATCTGGGGCCAACGTCCTGACTTTC. It yields the protein CSVEGDPLSGANVLTF. The chain employs TRBV29-1 and TRBJ2-6; the D is unclear. The germline V gene has CDR1 SQVTM and CDR2 ANQGSEA. Between the trimmed V and J ends, which lost 1 base and 1 base, there was a span of 11 bases. This CDR3 spans 16 amino acids.

The CDR3 DNA follows: TGTGCCAGCAGCTTGTGGCGGAGCACAGATACGCAGTATTTT. Translating it yields CASSLWRSTDTQYF. The chain recombines TRBV7-9 with TRBJ2-3; the D is unclear. V was clipped by 3 bases and J by 0 bases, with 7 bases between them. Germline V gene lookup returns CDR1 SEHNR and CDR2 FQNEAQ (reference sequence). The CDR3 is 14 residues long.

The genes are TRBV10-3 and TRBJ2-3; D might be TRBD1 (6 bases). Trimming took off 3 bases at V and 0 bases at J, with 10 bases between the two ends. CDR3 size: 15 residues. Germline CDR1 reads ENHRY; CDR2 reads SYGVKD. The CDR3 sequence: CAISDQGSSTDTQYF. The DNA for the CDR3 is TGTGCCATCAGTGATCAGGGGAGCAGCACAGATACGCAGTATTTT.

The chain joins TRBV9 to TRBJ2-3; D remains unclear. Germline CDR1 reads SGDLS; CDR2 reads YYNGEE. Trimming took 3 bases from V and 6 from J, leaving 11 bases between them. This CDR3 is 13 amino acids long. CDR3 bases: TGTGCCAGCAGCGCCCTTAGGGCGGATACGCAGTATTTT. It encodes CASSALRADTQYF.

V and J are TRBV10-3 and TRBJ1-2; no clear D. Per the germline V gene, CDR1 is ENHRY and CDR2 is SYGVKD. V was trimmed by 0 bases and J by 7 bases, leaving 6 bases between them. CDR3 length equals 12 residues. The CDR3 spells CAISESRSGYTF. Written as DNA, the CDR3 is TGTGCCATCAGTGAGTCGAGGAGTGGCTACACCTTC.

The count of this clone is one. This chain uses TRBV2 with TRBJ1-6; D remains unclear. The CDR3 totals 12 residues. In germline, CDR1 is SNHLY, CDR2 FYNNEI. Deletions cut 7 bases from V and 7 bases from J, with 8 bases between. CDR3 sequence: CASIEGNSPLHF. The CDR3 region has the DNA TGTGCCAGCATCGAAGGAAATTCACCCCTCCACTTT.

A few counts support this clone. The chain combines TRBV6-5 with TRBJ1-5; D remains ambiguous. This CDR3 contains 13 residues. Germline V CDR1 and CDR2: MNHEY, SVGAGI. Between the trimmed V and J ends, which lost 2 bases and 3 bases, there was a span of 5 bases. The CDR3 DNA reads TGTGCCAGCAGTTACGGGGTCAATCAGCCCCAGCATTTT. Protein product: CASSYGVNQPQHF.

The chain has TRBV27 and TRBJ2-7, with D possibly matching TRBD1 (6 bases). The CDR3 has 13 amino acids. CDR1 MNHEY and CDR2 SMNVEV come from the germline V gene (reference sequence). V gave up 6 bases and J gave up 5 bases, with 14 bases separating them. CDR3 DNA sequence: TGTGCCAGCAGCCTCAAACAGGGAGACGAGCAGTACTTC. Protein product: CASSLKQGDEQYF.